These T cell receptor beta chains were read from a single sample in a study of blood T cell repertoires in COVID-19. TCRdb's copy holds only in-frame clones and misses some; the assay was immunoSEQ multiplex PCR. Of under 45,000 clones in the sample, around 90% were seen once. Material: peripheral blood. The source is a human donor in a cohort sampled during active COVID-19. CDR3s include the opening cysteine and the closing phenylalanine or tryptophan. D genes are given only for firm matches. Rows may omit the clone size; those that give it use once, few, many or a size class.

cdr3_length	clone_size	v_call	j_call	d_call	cdr3_aa	cdr3_nt
14	-	TRBV28	TRBJ2-7	-	CASSQGLSSYEQYF	TGTGCCAGCAGCCAGGGACTTAGCTCCTACGAGCAGTACTTC
16	-	TRBV2	TRBJ1-2	TRBD1	CASSQDGQGVVYGYTF	TGTGCCAGCAGTCAGGATGGACAGGGGGTCGTATATGGCTACACCTTC
14	-	TRBV7-8	TRBJ2-7	-	CASSLVGLAGEQYF	TGTGCCAGCAGCTTAGTCGGACTTGCGGGGGAGCAGTACTTC
14	-	TRBV5-4	TRBJ2-5	-	CASSLGTYQETQYF	TGTGCCAGCAGCTTAGGGACATACCAAGAGACCCAGTACTTC
13	-	TRBV7-8	TRBJ2-1	-	CASSPAAYNEQFF	TGTGCCAGCAGCCCCGCGGCTTACAATGAGCAGTTCTTC
15	-	TRBV9	TRBJ2-1	TRBD1	CASTLGTATYNEQFF	TGTGCCAGCACCCTGGGGACAGCAACCTACAATGAGCAGTTCTTC
14	-	TRBV18	TRBJ1-1	TRBD1	CASSPGTGGTEAFF	TGTGCCAGCTCACCAGGGACAGGGGGTACTGAAGCTTTCTTT
16	-	TRBV7-9	TRBJ2-2	TRBD1	CASSLYGDRVTGELFF	TGTGCCAGCAGCTTATATGGGGACAGGGTGACCGGGGAGCTGTTTTTT
17	-	TRBV7-8	TRBJ1-3	-	CASSLGGGPSAGNTIYF	TGTGCCAGCAGCTTAGGGGGCGGCCCATCAGCTGGAAACACCATATATTTT
15	few	TRBV7-3	TRBJ2-1	-	CASSPDKLRGNEQFF	TGTGCCAGCAGCCCCGACAAATTAAGGGGCAATGAGCAGTTCTTC
16	-	TRBV7-9	TRBJ2-1	-	CASSLEAGANYNEQFF	TGTGCCAGCAGCTTAGAGGCGGGGGCGAACTACAATGAGCAGTTCTTC
13	-	TRBV12-3/TRBV12-4	TRBJ1-1	TRBD1	CASSPGQGLEAFF	TGTGCCAGCAGTCCGGGACAGGGGCTTGAAGCTTTCTTT
13	-	TRBV10-3	TRBJ1-2	-	CAISEGQNYGYTF	TGTGCCATCAGTGAGGGACAGAACTATGGCTACACCTTC
18	once	TRBV9	TRBJ2-2	TRBD2	CASSVKEAGGPNTGELFF	TGTGCCAGCAGCGTAAAGGAGGCGGGAGGGCCCAACACCGGGGAGCTGTTTTTT
15	once	TRBV15	TRBJ1-5	TRBD1	CATSKEQGSNQPQHF	TGTGCCACCAGCAAGGAACAGGGGAGCAATCAGCCCCAGCATTTT
14	-	TRBV30	TRBJ1-6	TRBD1	CAWSVETGDSPLHF	TGTGCCTGGAGTGTAGAGACAGGGGATTCACCCCTCCACTTT
11	-	TRBV10-3	TRBJ1-4	-	CAISEGEKLFF	TGTGCCATCAGTGAGGGCGAAAAACTGTTTTTT
14	-	TRBV18	TRBJ2-5	TRBD1	CASSFDDRAGTQYF	TGTGCCAGCTCATTCGACGACAGGGCGGGGACCCAGTACTTC
15	-	TRBV4-2	TRBJ1-2	TRBD1	CASSATGTEVHGYTF	TGTGCCAGCAGCGCGACAGGGACAGAAGTTCATGGCTACACCTTC
17	-	TRBV7-6	TRBJ2-5	TRBD2	CASSAISAGGYQETQYF	TGTGCCAGCAGCGCCATCTCTGCGGGGGGATACCAAGAGACCCAGTACTTC
18	-	TRBV5-4	TRBJ2-3	TRBD1	CASSSPPGQGFRGDTQYF	TGTGCCAGCAGCTCGCCCCCGGGACAGGGATTTCGGGGTGATACGCAGTATTTT
17	-	TRBV4-2	TRBJ1-2	TRBD1	CASSQDTPGQGAYGYTF	TGTGCCAGCAGCCAAGATACCCCCGGACAGGGGGCCTATGGCTACACCTTC
16	-	TRBV7-3	TRBJ2-6	-	CASRGAVSSGANVLTF	TGTGCCAGCAGGGGAGCGGTGAGCTCTGGGGCCAACGTCCTGACTTTC
20	once	TRBV4-2	TRBJ2-3	TRBD2	CASSLQSFRTGGFGTDTQYF	TGTGCCAGCAGCCTTCAATCCTTCAGGACGGGAGGTTTTGGCACAGATACGCAGTATTTT
14	-	TRBV27	TRBJ1-1	TRBD1	CASSPPQGGTEAFF	TGTGCCAGCAGTCCTCCGCAGGGGGGCACTGAAGCTTTCTTT
17	-	TRBV18	TRBJ2-3	TRBD1	CASSPLPQGAHTDTQYF	TGTGCCAGCTCACCATTACCCCAGGGGGCCCACACAGATACGCAGTATTTT